Presented here are 12 T cell receptor beta chains from one specimen sequenced in a study of blood T cell repertoires in COVID-19. Repertoires were generated with immunoSEQ multiplex PCR, while TCRdb's copy carries only in-frame clones and drops some. The table shows roughly 250,000 clones, with roughly four fifths occurring only once. The sample was peripheral blood. The receptors come from a man aged 45-60 years with acute or convalescent COVID-19.

The chain carries TRBV25-1 and TRBJ2-5, with 11 bases aligning to TRBD2. Germline loops: CDR1 MGHDK, CDR2 SYGVNS. CDR3 length equals 14 residues. J lost 7 bases, V lost 2 bases, and 3 bases had no gene match. The CDR3 region has the DNA TGTGCCAGCAGTGAACCCGGGACTAGCGGGACCCAGTACTTC. Its translation: CASSEPGTSGTQYF. The whole variable domain, remainder taken from reference TRBV25-1 and TRBJ2-5, is EADIYQTPRYLVIGTGKKITLECSQTMGHDKMYWYQQDPGMELHLIHYSYGVNSTEKGDLSSESTVSRIRTEHFPLTLESARPSHTSQYLCASSEPGTSGTQYFGPGTRLLVL.

This clone turned up a few times. The J gene is TRBJ2-3, the V gene TRBV3-1 (or the pseudogene TRBV3-2); D is undetermined. This CDR3 has 17 amino acids. V was shortened by 2 bases and J by 1 base, with 16 bases between the two germline ends. Germline CDR1 is LGHDT and CDR2 is YNNKEL (reference sequence). CDR3 in DNA: TGTGCCAGCAGCCAAAGCCTCGCTCTGTCCCGCACAGATACGCAGTATTTT. It encodes CASSQSLALSRTDTQYF.

This clone was seen more than once but under ten times. V usage is TRBV28 and J usage is TRBJ1-4, with D possibly TRBD1 on 6 matching bases. The CDR3 extends over 14 amino acids. Per the germline V gene, CDR1 is MDHEN and CDR2 is SYDVKM. V lost 3 bases and J 10 bases, leaving 15 bases between the germline ends. DNA of the CDR3: TGTGCCAGCAGTTTGGGTCAGGGGATTGTAAAACTGTTTTTT. It codes for CASSLGQGIVKLFF. Looking up the rest from reference TRBV28 and TRBJ1-4 gives the full variable domain: DVKVTQSSRYLVKRTGEKVFLECVQDMDHENMFWYRQDPGLGLRLIYFSYDVKMKEKGDIPEGYSVSREKKERFSLILESASTNQTSMYLCASSLGQGIVKLFFGSGTQLSVL.

This clone was counted a few times. The genes are TRBV19 and TRBJ1-1; 7 bases fit TRBD1. V shed 9 bases, J shed 5 bases, and the junction held 6 bases outside the gene matches. CDR1 is LNHDA, CDR2 SQIVND, per germline (reference sequence). CDR3 length equals 12 residues. CDR3 bases: TGTGCCAGGCATCAGGGGGAGACTGAAGCTTTCTTT. It specifies CARHQGETEAFF.

The rearrangement uses TRBV30 and TRBJ2-3; D call uncertain. The V gene's germline CDR1 is GTSNPN and CDR2 SVGIG (reference sequence). This CDR3 has 15 residues. Trimming took 3 bases from V and 2 from J, leaving 15 bases between them. CDR3: CAWSGLGTNTDTQYF. CDR3 DNA: TGTGCCTGGAGCGGTCTGGGCACGAACACAGATACGCAGTATTTT.

The chain has TRBV5-4 and TRBJ2-2, with 10 bases that match TRBD2. Germline V CDR1 and CDR2: SGHNT, YYREEE (reference sequence). CDR3 length: 16 residues. V was clipped by 2 bases and J by 2 bases; unmatched bases: 3. The CDR3 bases are TGTGCCAGCAGCTTATTAGCGGGGGGCAACACCGGGGAGCTGTTTTTT. As protein: CASSLLAGGNTGELFF.

The chain links TRBV24-1 to TRBJ2-7; TRBD1 might be the D (6 bases). Between the trimmed V and J ends, which lost 4 bases and 4 bases, there was a span of 28 bases. CDR1 and CDR2 from the germline V gene are KGHDR and SFDVKD. CDR3 length: 19 amino acids. The CDR3 DNA reads as TGTGCCACCAGTGACGCCTCCGGGACAACCGGGGCCGACGGGTACGAGCAGTACTTC. The encoded protein is CATSDASGTTGADGYEQYF.

This clone turned up a few times. J is TRBJ1-1 and V is TRBV6-5, with D uncertain. This CDR3 comprises 11 residues. Trimming left V 8 bases short and J 2 bases short, with 6 bases between. From germline, CDR1 is MNHEY and CDR2 SVGAGI. CDR3 in DNA: TGTGCCAGCCAGGTAAACACTGAAGCTTTCTTT. Translated, it gives CASQVNTEAFF.

The chain combines TRBV6-5 with TRBJ2-2, with 9 bases matching TRBD2. Unmatched junction bases numbered 3, after V lost 4 bases and J lost 3 bases. CDR3 length: 15 residues. Per germline, CDR1 MNHEY and CDR2 SVGAGI. In DNA, the CDR3 is TGTGCCAGCAGTTTCCTAGCGGGATACACCGGGGAGCTGTTTTTT. Protein: CASSFLAGYTGELFF.

This chain links TRBV6-5 with TRBJ1-2; D may be TRBD1 (5 bases). The V end was cut by 2 bases, the J end by 3 bases, with 13 bases between. This CDR3 is built from 15 residues. Per germline, CDR1 MNHEY and CDR2 SVGAGI. CDR3 sequence (DNA): TGTGCCAGCAGTTACCAAGGGGCAGGAGACTATGGCTACACCTTC. Residues: CASSYQGAGDYGYTF.

This clone has ten or more counts. This chain connects TRBV25-1 to TRBJ2-5, with TRBD1 identical over 11 bases. CDR3 length: 13 amino acids. The junction had 6 bases not matched to a gene; V was cut back by 10 bases and J by 5 bases. The germline CDR1 and CDR2 sequences are MGHDK and SYGVNS. CDR3 protein: CATGQGDSETQYF. The CDR3 DNA sequence: TGTGCCACGGGACAGGGGGATTCGGAGACCCAGTACTTC.

The J gene is TRBJ1-2, the V gene TRBV30; weak D call: TRBD1 (5 bases). Between the trimmed V and J ends, which lost 0 bases and 8 bases, there was a span of 16 bases. This CDR3 region has 14 residues. Germline V lookup: CDR1 GTSNPN, CDR2 SVGIG (reference sequence). CDR3 in DNA: TGTGCCTGGAGTGTACTAGCTGGTGGGACGGGCTACACCTTC. As protein: CAWSVLAGGTGYTF.